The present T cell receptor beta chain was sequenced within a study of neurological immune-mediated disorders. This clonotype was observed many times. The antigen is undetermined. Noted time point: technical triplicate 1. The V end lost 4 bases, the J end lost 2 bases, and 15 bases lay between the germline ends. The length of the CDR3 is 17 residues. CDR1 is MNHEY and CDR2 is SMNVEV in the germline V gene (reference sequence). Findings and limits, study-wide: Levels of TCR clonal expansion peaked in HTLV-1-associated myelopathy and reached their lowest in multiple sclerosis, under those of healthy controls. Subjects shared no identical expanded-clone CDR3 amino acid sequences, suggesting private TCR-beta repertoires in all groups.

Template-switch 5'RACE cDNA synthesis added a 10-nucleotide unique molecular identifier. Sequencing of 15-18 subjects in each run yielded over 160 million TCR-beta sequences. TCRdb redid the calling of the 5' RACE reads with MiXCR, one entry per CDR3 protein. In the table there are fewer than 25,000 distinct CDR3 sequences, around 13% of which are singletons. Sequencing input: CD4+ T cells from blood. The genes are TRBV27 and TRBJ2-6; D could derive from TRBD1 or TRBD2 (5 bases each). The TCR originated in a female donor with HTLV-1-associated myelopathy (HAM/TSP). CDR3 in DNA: TGTGCCAGCAGTTCCTTCGGGGACCCAGCTGGGGCCAACGTCCTGACTTTC. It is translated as CASSSFGDPAGANVLTF. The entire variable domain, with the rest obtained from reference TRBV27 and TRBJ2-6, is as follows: EAQVTQNPRYLITVTGKKLTVTCSQNMNHEYMSWYRQDPGLGLRQIYYSMNVEVTDKGDVPEGYKVSRKEKRNFPLILESPSPNQTSLYFCASSSFGDPAGANVLTFGAGSRLTVL.